This entry lists 20 T cell receptor beta chains sequenced from one sample in a study of vaccination and CD4 T cells after COVID-19. An Oncomine TCR Beta short-read assay was used to sequence the DNA from cultured CD4+ T cells. TCRdb re-derived calls from the PCR reads in MiXCR, one entry per CDR3 protein. The sample has about 8,900 distinct CDR3 sequences, around 45% seen once. Noted treatment: roughly ten-day PBMC culture with coronavirus spike peptide pools or control peptides (ViraFEST assay). Prior to the COVID-19 pandemic (2011-2018), the unexposed donor's CD4+ T cells were collected. Their antigens are not known. Sequences were obtained from CD4+ T cells from blood, cultured in vitro. The receptors were sampled from a human donor in good health.

This clonotype was detected only a few times. This chain uses TRBV6-1 with TRBJ1-5; D may be TRBD1 (5 bases). V lost 10 bases and J lost 4, with 17 bases in between. Germline values: CDR1 MNHNS, CDR2 SASEGT. The CDR3 sequence is 14 residues long. The DNA of the CDR3 is TGTGCCACCAGGGAGGGCAGAACGAATCAGCCCCAGCATTTT. Its translation: CATREGRTNQPQHF.

This clonotype has only a few counts. CDR3 loop: CASSLGGVGELFF. The CDR3 DNA reads as TGTGCCAGCAGCTTAGGGGGGGTCGGGGAGCTGTTTTTT. The V gene is TRBV7-2, the J gene TRBJ2-2, with a weak D call TRBD2 (6 bases). The CDR3 has 13 amino acids. V lost 1 base and J lost 7, with 7 bases in between. Germline CDR1 SGHTA, CDR2 FQGNSA.

This clonotype was observed a handful of times. V is TRBV7-2 and J is TRBJ2-1; a weak D match, TRBD1 (6 bases). CDR1 and CDR2 (germline): SGHTA, FQGNSA. CDR3 length: 17 amino acids. Trimming took 1 base from V and 7 from J, leaving 20 bases between them. CDR3 nucleotide sequence: TGTGCCAGCAGCTTAGAGTTTGGTGGGGGCGTTAGGAATGAGCAGTTCTTC. Protein: CASSLEFGGGVRNEQFF.

The genes are TRBV30 and TRBJ2-3, with D maybe TRBD2 (5 bases). Germline values: CDR1 GTSNPN, CDR2 SVGIG (reference sequence). V lost 4 bases, J lost 14 bases, and 16 bases lay in between. This CDR3 is 11 amino acids long. Here the CDR3 DNA reads TGTGCCTGGACGGCGGGTCTACTCAGGTATTTT. Translating gives CAWTAGLLRYF.

This clonotype turned up a few times. CDR3 amino acids: CASSPRDREFF. CDR3 nucleotides: TGTGCCAGCAGTCCTCGGGACAGGGAGTTCTTC. This chain links TRBV2 with TRBJ2-1; 9 nucleotides align to TRBD1. After removal of 5 bases from V and 14 bases from J, the junction contained 4 bases not matched to a gene. This CDR3 has 11 residues. Germline-derived CDR1 and CDR2 are SNHLY and FYNNEI.

V and J are TRBV20-1 and TRBJ2-7; 9 bases agree with TRBD2. V lost 6 bases and J lost 2; bases outside the gene matches: 8. CDR3 length: 14 residues. Per the germline V gene, CDR1 is DFQATT and CDR2 is SNEGSKA (reference sequence). In DNA, the CDR3 is TGCAGTGCCCGGGGACTAGCAACCCCCTACGAGCAGTACTTC. It specifies CSARGLATPYEQYF.

The genes are TRBV19 and TRBJ1-4; maybe TRBD1 (5 bases). Germline assignment: CDR1 LNHDA and CDR2 SQIVND (reference sequence). The V end lost 5 bases, the J end lost 4 bases, and 14 bases lay between the germline ends. The CDR3 extends over 15 amino acids. The CDR3 nucleotides are TGTGCCAGTAGTGTCCTACAGGCCGATAATGAAAAACTGTTTTTT. Protein: CASSVLQADNEKLFF.

This clonotype is judged medium-sized (0.01 to 0.1%). The rearrangement links TRBV7-6 to TRBJ1-1; a weak D match, TRBD1 (6 bases). In germline, CDR1 is SGHVS, CDR2 FNYEAQ. This CDR3 region has 14 residues. V lost 0 bases and J 4 bases, leaving 9 bases between the germline ends. CDR3 bases: TGTGCCAGCAGCTTAGCAGTAGGGGGCACTGAAGCTTTCTTT. Its translation: CASSLAVGGTEAFF. Variable domain in full (rest from reference TRBV7-6 and TRBJ1-1): GAGVSQSPRYKVTKRGQDVALRCDPISGHVSLYWYRQALGQGPEFLTYFNYEAQQDKSGLPNDRFSAERPEGSISTLTIQRTEQRDSAMYRCASSLAVGGTEAFFGQGTRLTVV.

In its sample, this clonotype was seen a few times. The rearrangement uses TRBV7-2 and TRBJ2-5; 9 bases are a match to TRBD2. V was pared by 3 bases and J by 3 bases, with 8 bases of the junction left unmatched. Germline lookup yields CDR1 SGHTA and CDR2 FQGNSA. This CDR3 region has 16 residues. In DNA form, the CDR3 reads TGTGCCAGCAGCTTGGGCGGGAGGGCCATGGAAGAGACCCAGTACTTC. Amino acid sequence: CASSLGGRAMEETQYF.

This chain joins TRBV7-2 and TRBJ2-1; TRBD2 agrees at 15 bases. V gave up 5 bases and J gave up 7 bases; unmatched junction bases: 3. The CDR3 runs 15 residues. The V gene's germline CDR1 is SGHTA and CDR2 FQGNSA. The CDR3 DNA follows: TGTGCCAGCAGCGACGGGACTAGCGGGAGGAATGAGCAGTTCTTC. Its protein product is CASSDGTSGRNEQFF.

CDR3 sequence reads: CASSEQGLGTGELFF. CDR3 in DNA: TGTGCCAGCAGTGAACAGGGGCTAGGCACCGGGGAGCTGTTTTTT. J is TRBJ2-2 and V is TRBV7-2, with TRBD1 identical over 7 bases. CDR3 length equals 15 residues. Germline V gene lookup returns CDR1 SGHTA and CDR2 FQGNSA. With 6 bases clipped from V and 4 bases from J, the junction kept 8 bases outside the gene matches. Using reference TRBV7-2 and TRBJ2-2 for the parts outside the CDR3, the full variable domain is GAGVSQSPSNKVTEKGKDVELRCDPISGHTALYWYRQSLGQGLEFLIYFQGNSAPDKSGLPSDRFSAERTGGSVSTLTIQRTQQEDSAVYLCASSEQGLGTGELFFGEGSRLTVL.

This clonotype occurred a few times. The gene calls are TRBV7-2 and TRBJ2-3; D not resolved. V lost 2 bases, J lost 8 bases, and 17 bases lay in between. The CDR3 is 15 amino acids. From germline, CDR1 is SGHTA and CDR2 FQGNSA. Here the CDR3 DNA reads TGTGCCAGCAGCTTATCGGGCTCCCGGGTCGGTACGCAGTATTTT. As protein: CASSLSGSRVGTQYF.

This sequence joins TRBV25-1 and TRBJ2-3; D unclear. Trimming left V 7 bases short and J 2 bases short, with 10 bases between. The germline V gene encodes CDR1 MGHDK and CDR2 SYGVNS. This CDR3 has 13 residues. The CDR3 protein is CASTAGFTDTQYF. CDR3 nucleotide sequence: TGTGCCAGCACTGCCGGGTTCACAGATACGCAGTATTTT.

The genes are TRBV25-1 and TRBJ1-6; 9 bases align to TRBD1. The V and J ends lost 11 bases and 8 bases, in that order; junction bases with no gene match: 7. Germline CDR1 is MGHDK and CDR2 is SYGVNS. The CDR3 sequence is 13 residues long. The CDR3 loop is CAGGTGLDSPLHF. The CDR3 nucleotides read TGTGCCGGAGGGACAGGGTTGGATTCACCCCTCCACTTT.

J is TRBJ2-1 and V is TRBV19; TRBD1 matches 7 bases. In germline, CDR1 is LNHDA, CDR2 SQIVND (reference sequence). The CDR3 length is 16 residues. The ends lost 3 bases at V and 4 bases at J; junction bases unmatched: 9. CDR3 DNA sequence: TGTGCCAGTAGTATGCTCAGGACAGGTAGATACAATGAGCAGTTCTTC. Amino acids: CASSMLRTGRYNEQFF.

The J gene is TRBJ1-1, the V gene TRBV7-2, with TRBD1 matching 7 bases. J gave up 6 bases and V 1 base, and 5 bases lay outside the gene matches. Germline CDR1 is SGHTA and CDR2 is FQGNSA. The CDR3 covers 14 residues. In DNA, the CDR3 is TGTGCCAGCAGCTTAGGGGCAGGGGGGGCTGAAGCTTTCTTT. Its protein product is CASSLGAGGAEAFF.

This chain joins TRBV5-4 and TRBJ1-2, with D possibly matching TRBD1 (5 bases). This CDR3 spans 15 amino acids. The germline V and J ends were trimmed by 0 bases and 4 bases, with 13 bases remaining between them. Germline V CDR1 and CDR2: SGHNT, YYREEE (reference sequence). The CDR3 sequence: CASSLVGRKIYGYTF. The CDR3 coding sequence is TGTGCCAGCAGCTTGGTGGGACGGAAGATCTATGGCTACACCTTC.

The table lists this clonotype with a few counts. This chain uses TRBV7-9 with TRBJ2-2; a weak D match, TRBD1 (5 bases). This CDR3 contains 16 residues. The V end lost 2 bases, the J end lost 1 base, and 11 bases lay between the germline ends. Germline V gene sequence: CDR1 SEHNR, CDR2 FQNEAQ (reference sequence). The CDR3 DNA is TGTGCCAGCAGCTTACAGAGACAGTTGAACACCGGGGAGCTGTTTTTT. Amino acids: CASSLQRQLNTGELFF.

This clonotype was found a few times. This chain joins TRBV20-1 and TRBJ2-3, with a possible D match to TRBD1 (6 bases). Trimming stripped 5 bases from V and 4 bases from J, with 10 bases between. The germline V gene has CDR1 DFQATT and CDR2 SNEGSKA (reference sequence). This CDR3 contains 12 residues. DNA of the CDR3: TGCAGTGCTGCCGGGACATCAGATACGCAGTATTTT. It translates to CSAAGTSDTQYF.

The CDR3: CASSPPPGRTDTQYF. The CDR3 region has the DNA TGTGCCAGCAGTCCCCCCCCGGGGAGGACAGATACGCAGTATTTT. J is TRBJ2-3 and V is TRBV12-3 or TRBV12-4; D is possibly TRBD2 (6 bases). The CDR3 has 15 amino acids. V gave up 5 bases and J gave up 3 bases, with 15 bases separating them.